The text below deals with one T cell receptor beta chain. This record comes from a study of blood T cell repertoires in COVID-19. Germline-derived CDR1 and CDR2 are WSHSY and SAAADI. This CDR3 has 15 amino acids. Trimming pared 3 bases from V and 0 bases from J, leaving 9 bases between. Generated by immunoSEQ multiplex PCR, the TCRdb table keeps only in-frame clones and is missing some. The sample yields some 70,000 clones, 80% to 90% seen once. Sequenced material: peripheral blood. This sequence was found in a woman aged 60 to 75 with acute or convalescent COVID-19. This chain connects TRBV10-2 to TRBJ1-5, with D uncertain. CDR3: CASSDRGTSNQPQHF. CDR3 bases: TGCGCCAGCAGTGATCGGGGTACTAGCAATCAGCCCCAGCATTTT.